Detailed here is one T cell receptor beta chain. This specimen comes from a study of cytomegalovirus exposure and HLA in healthy donors. The length of the CDR3 is 13 residues. Trimming cost V 4 bases and J 7 bases, with 14 bases left between them. Germline CDR1 is MNHEY and CDR2 is SVGAGI. PCR involved 60 Vbeta and 13 Jbeta primers. TCRdb keeps only in-frame clones here, not all; method: immunoSEQ multiplex PCR. Seen here are 95,000 to 130,000 clones, roughly 79% observed once, and the top ten hold 1.6%. The sequence was obtained from a woman younger than 35 in good health and CMV-seronegative. The sample comprised PBMCs. The V call is TRBV6-5, the J call TRBJ2-7; weak D call: TRBD1 (6 bases). The CDR3 DNA sequence: TGTGCCAGCAGTTTACAGGGATTCGGTGAGCAGTACTTC. Protein sequence: CASSLQGFGEQYF.